The source of this TCR beta chain is a study of T cell responses to AZD1222 COVID-19 vaccine. V was clipped by 8 bases and J by 4 bases; unmatched bases: 8. Germline V gene data show CDR1 as MNHEY and CDR2 as SMNVEV (reference sequence). The CDR3 contains 15 residues. Study-level findings and limits: Baseline serology detected seropositivity in only 5 to 7 AZD1222 recipients. None of the repertoires were sampled until the peak T cell response had passed. White British people made up most donors, females outnumbered males, and clonal diversity was possibly underestimated. Reports say nearly half of spike-specific TCRs go after unmutated variant regions.

The data were produced by immunoSEQ multiplex PCR, yet TCRdb's version contains in-frame clones alone and is incomplete. Found here are roughly 160,000 clones, more than 90% of them singletons; the top ten hold around 1.5%. A word on this clone: Its antigen remains unidentified.

The V gene is TRBV27, the J gene TRBJ2-5; 12 nucleotides align to TRBD1. The specimen was peripheral blood, collected on day 0 of AZD1222 vaccination. The receptor's source is an adult in good health. The CDR3 DNA follows: TGTGCCAGCCACACAGGGACAGGGGGCGGAGAGACCCAGTACTTC. Translation: CASHTGTGGGETQYF.